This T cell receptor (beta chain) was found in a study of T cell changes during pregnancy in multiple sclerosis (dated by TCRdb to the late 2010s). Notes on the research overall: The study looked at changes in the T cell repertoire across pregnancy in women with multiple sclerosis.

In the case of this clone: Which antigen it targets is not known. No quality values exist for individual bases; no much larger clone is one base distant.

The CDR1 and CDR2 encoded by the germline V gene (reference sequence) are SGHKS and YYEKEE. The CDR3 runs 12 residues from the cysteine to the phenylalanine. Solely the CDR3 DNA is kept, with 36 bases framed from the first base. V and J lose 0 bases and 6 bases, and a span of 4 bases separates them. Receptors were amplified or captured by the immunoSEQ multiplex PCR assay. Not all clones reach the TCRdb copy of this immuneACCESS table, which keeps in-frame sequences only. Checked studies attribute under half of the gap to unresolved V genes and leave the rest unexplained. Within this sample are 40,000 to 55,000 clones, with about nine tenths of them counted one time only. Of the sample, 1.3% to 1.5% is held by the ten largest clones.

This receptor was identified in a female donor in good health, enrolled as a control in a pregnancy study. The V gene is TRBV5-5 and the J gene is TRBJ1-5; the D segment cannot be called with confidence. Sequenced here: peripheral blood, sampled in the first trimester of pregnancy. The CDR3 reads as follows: CASSLAGQPQHF. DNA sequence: TGTGCCAGCAGCTTGGCCGGTCAGCCCCAGCATTTT. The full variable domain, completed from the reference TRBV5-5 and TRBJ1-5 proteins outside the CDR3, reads DAGVTQSPTHLIKTRGQQVTLRCSPISGHKSVSWYQQVLGQGPQFIFQYYEKEERGRGNFPDRFSARQFPNYSSELNVNALLLGDSALYLCASSLAGQPQHFGDGTRLSIL.